Below are 5 T cell receptor beta chains sequenced from a single sample in a study of OX40 agonist ivuxolimab in advanced cancers. Using immunoSEQ multiplex PCR, the repertoire was profiled, and TCRdb retains in-frame clones only, with some absent. The table lists some 90,000 clones, more than 75% of them singletons. The sequenced sample was CD4+ or CD8+ T cells sorted from blood, obtained in a trial of the OX40 agonist ivuxolimab. The origin of the receptors is an adult with an advanced solid tumor such as melanoma, head and neck, liver or kidney cancer.

The chain uses TRBV18 and TRBJ2-1; TRBD2 matches 8 bases. The CDR3 totals 13 residues. The V gene's germline CDR1 is KGHSH and CDR2 LQKENI. The V segment lost 3 bases and the J segment 7 bases; nucleotides outside the gene matches: 2. The CDR3 here is CASSPGLVNEQFF. CDR3 bases: TGTGCCAGCTCACCGGGACTAGTGAATGAGCAGTTCTTC.

The chain uses TRBV7-6 and TRBJ2-1; weak D call: TRBD1 (6 bases). In germline, CDR1 is SGHVS, CDR2 FNYEAQ. This CDR3 has 14 amino acids. The V end was cut by 5 bases, the J end by 2 bases, with 10 bases between. The CDR3 DNA follows: TGTGCCAGCAGCAAATGGGACACCTACAATGAGCAGTTCTTC. Translation gives CASSKWDTYNEQFF.

The chain couples TRBV19 to TRBJ2-1; TRBD2 is a possible D gene (6 bases). V was pared by 7 bases and J by 5 bases, with 15 bases between. The CDR3 has 14 amino acids. Germline loops: CDR1 LNHDA, CDR2 SQIVND (reference sequence). CDR3 in DNA: TGTGCCAGTACCCCCAGGCGGGGAAACAATGAGCAGTTCTTC. It is translated as CASTPRRGNNEQFF.

This chain joins TRBV5-1 and TRBJ1-5; 9 nucleotides match TRBD1. The germline CDR1 and CDR2 sequences are SGHRS and YFSETQ. CDR3 length: 14 residues. V dropped 0 bases and J dropped 5; count of bases not matched to a gene: 0. The CDR3 loop reads CASSLGDRDQPQHF. CDR3 in DNA: TGCGCCAGCAGCTTGGGGGACAGGGATCAGCCCCAGCATTTT. The full variable domain, its missing parts supplied by reference TRBV5-1 and TRBJ1-5, is KAGVTQTPRYLIKTRGQQVTLSCSPISGHRSVSWYQQTPGQGLQFLFEYFSETQRNKGNFPGRFSGRQFSNSRSEMNVSTLELGDSALYLCASSLGDRDQPQHFGDGTRLSIL.

This chain links TRBV5-1 with TRBJ2-7; 10 bases are a match to TRBD2. The V gene end was trimmed by 5 bases and the J gene end by 3 bases; junction bases not matched to a gene: 8. The length of the CDR3 is 15 residues. CDR1 and CDR2 from the germline V gene are SGHRS and YFSETQ. In nucleotides, the CDR3 is TGCGCCAGCAGGTCCGGGACTAGCGAGGTCTACGAGCAGTACTTC. It specifies CASRSGTSEVYEQYF.